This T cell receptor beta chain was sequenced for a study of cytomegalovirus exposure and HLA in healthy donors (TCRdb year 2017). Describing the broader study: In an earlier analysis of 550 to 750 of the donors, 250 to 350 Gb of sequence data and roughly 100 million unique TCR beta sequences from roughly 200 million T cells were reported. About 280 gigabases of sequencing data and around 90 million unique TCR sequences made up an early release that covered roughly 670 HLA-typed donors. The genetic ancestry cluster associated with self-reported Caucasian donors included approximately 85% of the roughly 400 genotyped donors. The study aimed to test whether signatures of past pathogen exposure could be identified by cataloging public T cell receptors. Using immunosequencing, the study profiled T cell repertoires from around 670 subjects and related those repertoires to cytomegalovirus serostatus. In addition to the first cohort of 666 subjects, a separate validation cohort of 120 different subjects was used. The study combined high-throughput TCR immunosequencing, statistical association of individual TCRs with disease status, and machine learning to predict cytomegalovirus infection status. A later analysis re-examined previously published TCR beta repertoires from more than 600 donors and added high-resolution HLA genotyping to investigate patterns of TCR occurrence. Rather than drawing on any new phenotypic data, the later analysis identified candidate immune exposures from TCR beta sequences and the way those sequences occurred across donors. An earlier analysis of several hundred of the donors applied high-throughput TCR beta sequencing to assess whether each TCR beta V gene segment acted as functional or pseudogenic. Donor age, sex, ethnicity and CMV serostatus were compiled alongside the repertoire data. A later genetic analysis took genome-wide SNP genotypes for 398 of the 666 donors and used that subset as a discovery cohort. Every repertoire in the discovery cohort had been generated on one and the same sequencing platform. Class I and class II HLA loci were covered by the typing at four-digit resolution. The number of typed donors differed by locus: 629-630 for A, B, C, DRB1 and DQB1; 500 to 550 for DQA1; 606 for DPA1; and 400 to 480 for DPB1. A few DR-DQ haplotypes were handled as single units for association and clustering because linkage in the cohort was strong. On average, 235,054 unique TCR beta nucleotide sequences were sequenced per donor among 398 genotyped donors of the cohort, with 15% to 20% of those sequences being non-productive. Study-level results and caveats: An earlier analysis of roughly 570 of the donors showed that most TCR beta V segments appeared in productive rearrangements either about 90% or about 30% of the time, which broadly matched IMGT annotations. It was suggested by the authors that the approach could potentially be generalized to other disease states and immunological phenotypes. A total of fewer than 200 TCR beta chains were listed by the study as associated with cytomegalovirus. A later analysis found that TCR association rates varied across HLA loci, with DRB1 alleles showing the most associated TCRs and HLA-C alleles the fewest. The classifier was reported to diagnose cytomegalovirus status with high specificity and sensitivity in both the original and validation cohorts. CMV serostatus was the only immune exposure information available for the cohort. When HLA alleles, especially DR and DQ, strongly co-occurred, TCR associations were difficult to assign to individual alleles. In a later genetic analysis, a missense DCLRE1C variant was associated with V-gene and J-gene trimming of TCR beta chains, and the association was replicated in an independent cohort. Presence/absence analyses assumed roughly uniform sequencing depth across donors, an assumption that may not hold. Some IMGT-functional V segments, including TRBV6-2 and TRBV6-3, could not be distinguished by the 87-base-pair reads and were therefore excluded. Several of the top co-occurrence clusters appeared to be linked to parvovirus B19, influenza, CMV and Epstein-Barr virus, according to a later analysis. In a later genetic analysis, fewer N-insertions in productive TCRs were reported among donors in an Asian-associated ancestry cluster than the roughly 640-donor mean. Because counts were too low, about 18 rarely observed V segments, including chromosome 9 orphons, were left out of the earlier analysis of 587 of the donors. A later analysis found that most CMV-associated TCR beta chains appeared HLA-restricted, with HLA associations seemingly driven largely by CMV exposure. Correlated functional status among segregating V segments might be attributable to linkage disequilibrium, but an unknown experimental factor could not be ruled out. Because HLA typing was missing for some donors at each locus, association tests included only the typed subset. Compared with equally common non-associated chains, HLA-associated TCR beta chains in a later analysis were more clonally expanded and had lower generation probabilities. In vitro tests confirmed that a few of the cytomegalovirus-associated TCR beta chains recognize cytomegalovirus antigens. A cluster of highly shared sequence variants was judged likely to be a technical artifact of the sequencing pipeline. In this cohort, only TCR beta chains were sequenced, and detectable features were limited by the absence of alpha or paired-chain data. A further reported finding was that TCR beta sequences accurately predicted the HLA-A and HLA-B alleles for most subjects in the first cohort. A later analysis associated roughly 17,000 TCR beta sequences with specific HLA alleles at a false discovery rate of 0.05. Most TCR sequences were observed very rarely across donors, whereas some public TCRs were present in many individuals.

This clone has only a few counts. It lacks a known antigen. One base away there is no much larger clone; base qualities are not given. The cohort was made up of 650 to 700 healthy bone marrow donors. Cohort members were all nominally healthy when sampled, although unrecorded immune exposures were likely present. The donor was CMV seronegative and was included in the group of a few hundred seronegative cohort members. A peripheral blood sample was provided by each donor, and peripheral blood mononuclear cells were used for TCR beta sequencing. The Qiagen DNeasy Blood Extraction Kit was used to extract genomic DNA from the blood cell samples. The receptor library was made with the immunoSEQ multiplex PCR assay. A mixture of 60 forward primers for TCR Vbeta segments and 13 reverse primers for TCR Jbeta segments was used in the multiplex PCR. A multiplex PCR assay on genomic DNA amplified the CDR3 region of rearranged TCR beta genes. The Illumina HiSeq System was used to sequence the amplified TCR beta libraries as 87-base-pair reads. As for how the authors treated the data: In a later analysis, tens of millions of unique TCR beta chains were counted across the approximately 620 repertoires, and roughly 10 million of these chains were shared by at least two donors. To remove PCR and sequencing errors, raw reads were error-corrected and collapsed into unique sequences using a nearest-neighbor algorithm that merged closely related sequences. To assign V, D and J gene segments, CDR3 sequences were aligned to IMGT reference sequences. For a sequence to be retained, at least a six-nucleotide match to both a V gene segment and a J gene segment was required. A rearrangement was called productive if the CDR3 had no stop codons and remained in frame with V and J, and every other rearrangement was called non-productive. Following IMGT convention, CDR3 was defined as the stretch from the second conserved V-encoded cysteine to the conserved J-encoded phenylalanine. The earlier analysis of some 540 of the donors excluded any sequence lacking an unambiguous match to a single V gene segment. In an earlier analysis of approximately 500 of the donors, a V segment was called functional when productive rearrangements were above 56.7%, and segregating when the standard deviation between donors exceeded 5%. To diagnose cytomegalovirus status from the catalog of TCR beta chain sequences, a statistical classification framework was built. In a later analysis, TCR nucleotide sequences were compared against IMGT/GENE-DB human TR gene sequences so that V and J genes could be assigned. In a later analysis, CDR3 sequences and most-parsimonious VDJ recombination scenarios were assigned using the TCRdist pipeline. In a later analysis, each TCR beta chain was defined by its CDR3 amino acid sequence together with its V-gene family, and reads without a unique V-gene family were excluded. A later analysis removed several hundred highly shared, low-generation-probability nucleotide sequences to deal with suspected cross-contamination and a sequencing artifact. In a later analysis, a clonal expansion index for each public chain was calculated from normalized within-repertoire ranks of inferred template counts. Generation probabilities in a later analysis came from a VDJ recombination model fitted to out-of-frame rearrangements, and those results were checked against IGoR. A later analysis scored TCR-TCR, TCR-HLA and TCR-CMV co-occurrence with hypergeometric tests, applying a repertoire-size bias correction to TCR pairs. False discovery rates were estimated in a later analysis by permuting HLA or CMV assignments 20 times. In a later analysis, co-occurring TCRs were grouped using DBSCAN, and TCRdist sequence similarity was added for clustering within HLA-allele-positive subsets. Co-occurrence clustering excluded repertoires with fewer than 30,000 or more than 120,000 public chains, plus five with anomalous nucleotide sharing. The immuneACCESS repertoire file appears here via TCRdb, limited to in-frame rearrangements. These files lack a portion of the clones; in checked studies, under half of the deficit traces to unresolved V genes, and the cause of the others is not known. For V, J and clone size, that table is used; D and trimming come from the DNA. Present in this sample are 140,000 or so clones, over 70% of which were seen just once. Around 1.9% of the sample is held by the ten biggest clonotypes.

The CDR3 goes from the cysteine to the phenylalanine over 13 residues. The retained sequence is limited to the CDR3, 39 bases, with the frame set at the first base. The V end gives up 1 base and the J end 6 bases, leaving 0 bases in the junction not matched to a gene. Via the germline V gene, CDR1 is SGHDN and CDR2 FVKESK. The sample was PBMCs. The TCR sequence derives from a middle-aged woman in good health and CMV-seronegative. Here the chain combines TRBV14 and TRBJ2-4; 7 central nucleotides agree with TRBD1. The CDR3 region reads CASSQGDRNIQYF. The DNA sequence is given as TGTGCCAGCAGCCAAGGGGACAGAAACATTCAGTACTTC.